One and the same sample provided the 4 T cell receptor beta chains below, sequenced in a study of shared clonotypes between healthy human individuals. TCRdb's copy holds only in-frame clones and misses some; the assay was immunoSEQ multiplex PCR. The sample contains around 1.1 million clones, about 84% of which appear only once. The sequenced material came from memory CD4+ T cells from PBMCs. Sample subset: CD45RA-negative fraction. These receptors all come from a man aged 18 to 30 in good health. Some clones in this sample may be carry-over from other donors' samples.

The chain recombines TRBV28 with TRBJ1-2, with TRBD1 matching 7 bases. Unmatched junction bases numbered 5, after V lost 7 bases and J lost 3 bases. The CDR3 is made up of 13 amino acids. Germline CDR1 and CDR2: MDHEN and SYDVKM. DNA of the CDR3: TGTGCCAGCACACCGGGACAGTACTATGGCTACACCTTC. Amino acids: CASTPGQYYGYTF.

This clone was picked up a small number of times. The gene calls are TRBV19 and TRBJ1-1, with D unclear. Germline CDR1 reads LNHDA; CDR2 reads SQIVND (reference sequence). This CDR3 contains 15 residues. Between the trimmed V and J ends, which lost 7 bases and 1 base, there was a span of 16 bases. DNA of the CDR3: TGTGCCAGTACTTTACCCCAAACACAGAACACTGAAGCTTTCTTT. This codes for CASTLPQTQNTEAFF.

A remark on this clone: A much larger clone differs by one base, so this may be a read error. The same CDR3 arises from other DNA sequences in this sample as well. This chain connects TRBV10-3 to TRBJ2-3, with TRBD2 matching over 9 bases. From germline, CDR1 is ENHRY and CDR2 SYGVKD. The CDR3 length is 15 residues. V lost 2 bases, J lost 5 bases, and 5 bases stayed unmatched. CDR3 bases: TGTGCCATCAGTGAGCTAGCGGGAAGGTTAGATACGCAGTATTTT. As protein: CAISELAGRLDTQYF.

The CDR3 protein is CASSLQGVGDTQYF. As DNA, the CDR3 is TGTGCCAGCAGCCTACAGGGGGTAGGGGATACGCAGTATTTT. This sequence joins TRBV27 and TRBJ2-3, with TRBD1 matching 8 bases. Trimming cost V 6 bases and J 6 bases; bases outside gene matches: 8. This CDR3 region has 14 residues. Germline-derived CDR1 and CDR2 are MNHEY and SMNVEV (reference sequence).